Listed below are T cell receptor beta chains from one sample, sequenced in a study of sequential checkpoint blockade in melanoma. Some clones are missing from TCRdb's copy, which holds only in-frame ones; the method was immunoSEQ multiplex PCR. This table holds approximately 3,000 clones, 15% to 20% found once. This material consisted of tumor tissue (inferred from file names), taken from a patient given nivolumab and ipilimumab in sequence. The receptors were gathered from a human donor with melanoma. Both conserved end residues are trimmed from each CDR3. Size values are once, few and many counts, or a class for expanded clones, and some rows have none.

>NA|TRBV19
ASTTISRFHSGRPENTGELF
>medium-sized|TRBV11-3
ASSRQPSNEKLF
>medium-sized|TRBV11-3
ASSLGAGIDDYT
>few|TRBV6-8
ASSYTGQGGEKLF
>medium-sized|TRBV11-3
ASSLDRDSSSEQF
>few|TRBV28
ASSLYRETGYNEQF
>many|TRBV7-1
ASSLGLSYEQY
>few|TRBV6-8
ASSFSPGANNEQF
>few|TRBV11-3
ASSLRKGTGGSYSNQPQH
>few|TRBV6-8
AISDIPYEQY
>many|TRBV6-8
ASSPWTGADEQF
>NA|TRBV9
ASSAGQGVGGYT
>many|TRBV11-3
ASSPGQGAPGANVLT
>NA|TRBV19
ASSKSEISNQPQH
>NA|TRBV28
ASRSYGTAEAF
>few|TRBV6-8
ASSVGGTEAF
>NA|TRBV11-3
ASSPGTGVSDTQY
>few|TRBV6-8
ASSYLQYSPLH
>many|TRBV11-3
ASSAVPRDRAGGTQY
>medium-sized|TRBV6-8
ASRPRTGGGQPQH
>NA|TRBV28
ASSRGLRAEAF
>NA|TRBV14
ASSLSNGTFNYGYT
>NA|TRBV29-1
SVEDAQGRLGGYT